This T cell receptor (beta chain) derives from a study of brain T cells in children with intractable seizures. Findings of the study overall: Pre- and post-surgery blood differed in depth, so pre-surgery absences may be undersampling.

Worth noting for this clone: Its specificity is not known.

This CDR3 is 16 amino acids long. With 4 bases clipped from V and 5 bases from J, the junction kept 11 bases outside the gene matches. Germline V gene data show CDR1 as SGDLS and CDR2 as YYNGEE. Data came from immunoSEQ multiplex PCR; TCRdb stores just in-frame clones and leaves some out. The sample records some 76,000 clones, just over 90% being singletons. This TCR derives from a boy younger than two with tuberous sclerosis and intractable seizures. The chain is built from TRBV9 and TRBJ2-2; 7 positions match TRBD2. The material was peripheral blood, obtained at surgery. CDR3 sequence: CASSPESGVRTGELFF. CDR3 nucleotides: TGTGCCAGCAGCCCCGAGAGCGGGGTGAGAACCGGGGAGCTGTTTTTT.